This T cell receptor beta chain was obtained from a study of T cell responses to AZD1222 COVID-19 vaccine. Looking at the study overall: Second-dose schedules of about 4 or about 12 weeks were combined. General study points: Vaccine-associated CD4 TCRs spanned spike, dominant at 160-218 and 743-854. Donors in the cohort were predominantly white British and more often female, and clonal diversity was possibly underestimated. Only six AZD1222 recipients tested seropositive at baseline.

Sequenced by immunoSEQ multiplex PCR; TCRdb stores in-frame clones only, minus some. The data contain 68,000 or so clones, over 60% of them singletons. Germline values: CDR1 LGHDT, CDR2 YNNKEL (reference sequence). This CDR3 is 15 amino acids long. Trimming shortened V by 2 bases and J by 9 bases, and 17 bases separated the two germline ends. Details on this clone: Its cognate antigen is unknown.

The sequence was obtained from an adult in good health. The chain joins TRBV3-1 (or the pseudogene TRBV3-2) to TRBJ2-1; possible D gene TRBD2, 7 bases. The sequencing here drew on peripheral blood, taken on day 0 of AZD1222 vaccination. CDR3 DNA: TGTGCCAGCAGCCAAAGTGGGGGGGCGTCTTTTGAGCAGTTCTTC. This translates into CASSQSGGASFEQFF.